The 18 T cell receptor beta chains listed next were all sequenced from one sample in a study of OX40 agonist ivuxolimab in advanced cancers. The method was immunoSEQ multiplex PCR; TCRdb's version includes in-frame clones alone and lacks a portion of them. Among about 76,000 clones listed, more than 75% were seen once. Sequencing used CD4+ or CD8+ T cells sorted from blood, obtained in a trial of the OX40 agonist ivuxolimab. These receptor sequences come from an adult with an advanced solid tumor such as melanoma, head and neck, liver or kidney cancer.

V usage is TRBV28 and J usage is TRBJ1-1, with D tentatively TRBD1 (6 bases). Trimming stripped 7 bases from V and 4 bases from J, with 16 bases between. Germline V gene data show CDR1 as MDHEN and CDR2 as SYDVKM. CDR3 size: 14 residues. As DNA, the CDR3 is TGTGCCAGCACAACCCCCGGGGGCCCCACTGAAGCTTTCTTT. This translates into CASTTPGGPTEAFF.

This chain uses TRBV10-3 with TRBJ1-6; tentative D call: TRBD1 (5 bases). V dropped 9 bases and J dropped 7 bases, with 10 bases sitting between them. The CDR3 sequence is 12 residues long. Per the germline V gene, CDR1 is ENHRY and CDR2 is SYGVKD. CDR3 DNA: TGTGCCATTAGGACAATCAATTCACCCCTCCACTTT. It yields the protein CAIRTINSPLHF.

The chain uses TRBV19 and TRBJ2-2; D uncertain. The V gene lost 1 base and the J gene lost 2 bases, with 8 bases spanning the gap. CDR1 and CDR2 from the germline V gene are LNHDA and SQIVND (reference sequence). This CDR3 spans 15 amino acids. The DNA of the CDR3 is TGTGCCAGTAGTATAGTTTCAGATAACACCGGGGAGCTGTTTTTT. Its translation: CASSIVSDNTGELFF.

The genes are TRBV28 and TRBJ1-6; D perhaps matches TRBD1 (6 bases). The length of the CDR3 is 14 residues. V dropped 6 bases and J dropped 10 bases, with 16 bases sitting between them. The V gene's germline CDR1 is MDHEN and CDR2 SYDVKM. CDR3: CASSQQGRRSPLHF. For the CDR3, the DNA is TGTGCCAGCAGCCAGCAGGGGCGTAGATCACCCCTCCACTTT. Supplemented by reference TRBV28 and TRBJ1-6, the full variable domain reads DVKVTQSSRYLVKRTGEKVFLECVQDMDHENMFWYRQDPGLGLRLIYFSYDVKMKEKGDIPEGYSVSREKKERFSLILESASTNQTSMYLCASSQQGRRSPLHFGNGTRLTVT.

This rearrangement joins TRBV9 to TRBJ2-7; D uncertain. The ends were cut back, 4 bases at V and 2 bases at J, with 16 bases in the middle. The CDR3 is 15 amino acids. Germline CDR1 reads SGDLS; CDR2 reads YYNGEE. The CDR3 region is CASSPDPTSTYEQYF. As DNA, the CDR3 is TGTGCCAGCAGCCCCGACCCTACTTCCACCTACGAGCAGTACTTC.

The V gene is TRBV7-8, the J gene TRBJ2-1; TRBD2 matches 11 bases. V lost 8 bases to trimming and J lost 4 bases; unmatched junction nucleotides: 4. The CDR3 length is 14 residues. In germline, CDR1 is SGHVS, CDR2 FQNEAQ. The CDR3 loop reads CASRLAGGYNEQFF. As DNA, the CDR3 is TGTGCCAGCCGGCTAGCGGGGGGTTACAATGAGCAGTTCTTC.

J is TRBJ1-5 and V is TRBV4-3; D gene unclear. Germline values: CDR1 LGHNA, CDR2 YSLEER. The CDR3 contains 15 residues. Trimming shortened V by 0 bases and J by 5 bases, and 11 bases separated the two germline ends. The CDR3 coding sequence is TGCGCCAGCAGCCAAGATAATAGGGCCCATCAGCCCCAGCATTTT. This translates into CASSQDNRAHQPQHF.

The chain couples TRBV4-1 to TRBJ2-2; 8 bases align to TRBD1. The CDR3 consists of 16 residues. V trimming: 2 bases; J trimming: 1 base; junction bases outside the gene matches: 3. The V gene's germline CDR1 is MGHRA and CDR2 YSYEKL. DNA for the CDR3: TGCGCCAGCAGCCAACAAGGGACAGGGAACACCGGGGAGCTGTTTTTT. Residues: CASSQQGTGNTGELFF.

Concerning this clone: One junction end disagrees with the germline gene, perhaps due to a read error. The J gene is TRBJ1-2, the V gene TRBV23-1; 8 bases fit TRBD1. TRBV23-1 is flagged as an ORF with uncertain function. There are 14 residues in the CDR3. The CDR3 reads CAGSQRQGADGYTF. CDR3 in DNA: TGCGCCGGCAGTCAAAGGCAGGGGGCGGATGGCTACACCTTC.

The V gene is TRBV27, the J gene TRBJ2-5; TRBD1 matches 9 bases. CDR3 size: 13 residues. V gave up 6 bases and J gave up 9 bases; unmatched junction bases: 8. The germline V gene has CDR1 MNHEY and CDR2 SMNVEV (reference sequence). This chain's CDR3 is CASSPTGGGAQYF. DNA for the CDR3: TGTGCCAGCAGCCCCACAGGGGGCGGCGCCCAGTACTTC.

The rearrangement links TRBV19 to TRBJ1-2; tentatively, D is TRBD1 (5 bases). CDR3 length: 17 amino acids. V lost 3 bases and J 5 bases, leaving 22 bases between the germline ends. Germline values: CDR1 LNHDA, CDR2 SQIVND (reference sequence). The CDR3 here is CASSIPAGNLGGYGYTF. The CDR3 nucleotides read TGTGCCAGTAGTATTCCGGCAGGGAACTTAGGAGGTTATGGCTACACCTTC.

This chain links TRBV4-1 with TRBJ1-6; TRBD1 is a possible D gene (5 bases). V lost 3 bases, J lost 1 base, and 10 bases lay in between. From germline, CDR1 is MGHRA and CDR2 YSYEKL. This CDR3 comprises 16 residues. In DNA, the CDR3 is TGCGCCAGCAGCCAGAGAGAGGGGTCCTATAATTCACCCCTCCACTTT. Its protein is CASSQREGSYNSPLHF.

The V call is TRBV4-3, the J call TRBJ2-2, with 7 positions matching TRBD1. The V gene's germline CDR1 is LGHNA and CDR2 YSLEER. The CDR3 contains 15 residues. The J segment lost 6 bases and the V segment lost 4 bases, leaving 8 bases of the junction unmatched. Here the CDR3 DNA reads TGCGCCAGCAGCCCACCGACAGGGTACGCCGGGGAGCTGTTTTTT. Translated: CASSPPTGYAGELFF.

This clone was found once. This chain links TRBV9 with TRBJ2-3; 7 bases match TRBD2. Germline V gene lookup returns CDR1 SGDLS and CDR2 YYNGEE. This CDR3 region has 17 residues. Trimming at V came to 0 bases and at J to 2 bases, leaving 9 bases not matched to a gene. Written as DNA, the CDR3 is TGTGCCAGCAGCGTAGCTGGTAGCGGGTACTACACAGATACGCAGTATTTT. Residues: CASSVAGSGYYTDTQYF.

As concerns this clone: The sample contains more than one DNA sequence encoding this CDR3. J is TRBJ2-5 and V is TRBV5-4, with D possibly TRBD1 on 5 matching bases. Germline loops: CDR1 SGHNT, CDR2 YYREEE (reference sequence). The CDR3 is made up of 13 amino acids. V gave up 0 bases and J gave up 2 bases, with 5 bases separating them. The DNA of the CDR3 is TGTGCCAGCAGCTTGGACAGGCAAGAGACCCAGTACTTC. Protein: CASSLDRQETQYF.

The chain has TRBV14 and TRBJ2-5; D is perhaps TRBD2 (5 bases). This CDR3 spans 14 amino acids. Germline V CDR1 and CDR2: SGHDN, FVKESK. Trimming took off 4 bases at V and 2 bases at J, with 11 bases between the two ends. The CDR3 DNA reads TGTGCCAGCAGCCCCCGGAGGCTACAAGAGACCCAGTACTTC. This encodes CASSPRRLQETQYF. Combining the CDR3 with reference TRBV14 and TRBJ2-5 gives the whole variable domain EAGVTQFPSHSVIEKGQTVTLRCDPISGHDNLYWYRRVMGKEIKFLLHFVKESKQDESGMPNNRFLAERTGGTYSTLKVQPAELEDSGVYFCASSPRRLQETQYFGPGTRLLVL.

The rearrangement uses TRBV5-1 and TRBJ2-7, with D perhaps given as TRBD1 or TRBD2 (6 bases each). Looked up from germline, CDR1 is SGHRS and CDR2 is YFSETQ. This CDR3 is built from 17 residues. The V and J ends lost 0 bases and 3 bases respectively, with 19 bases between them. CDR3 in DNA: TGCGCCAGCAGCTTGGGAGGGTCCGGGGGCTCAAGCTACGAGCAGTACTTC. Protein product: CASSLGGSGGSSYEQYF.

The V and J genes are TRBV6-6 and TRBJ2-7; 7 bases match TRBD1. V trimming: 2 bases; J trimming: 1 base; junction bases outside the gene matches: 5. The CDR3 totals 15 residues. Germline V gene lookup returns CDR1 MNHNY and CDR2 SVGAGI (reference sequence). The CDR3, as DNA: TGTGCCAGCAGTTACGGCAGGGGACAGTCCTACGAGCAGTACGTC. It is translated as CASSYGRGQSYEQYV.